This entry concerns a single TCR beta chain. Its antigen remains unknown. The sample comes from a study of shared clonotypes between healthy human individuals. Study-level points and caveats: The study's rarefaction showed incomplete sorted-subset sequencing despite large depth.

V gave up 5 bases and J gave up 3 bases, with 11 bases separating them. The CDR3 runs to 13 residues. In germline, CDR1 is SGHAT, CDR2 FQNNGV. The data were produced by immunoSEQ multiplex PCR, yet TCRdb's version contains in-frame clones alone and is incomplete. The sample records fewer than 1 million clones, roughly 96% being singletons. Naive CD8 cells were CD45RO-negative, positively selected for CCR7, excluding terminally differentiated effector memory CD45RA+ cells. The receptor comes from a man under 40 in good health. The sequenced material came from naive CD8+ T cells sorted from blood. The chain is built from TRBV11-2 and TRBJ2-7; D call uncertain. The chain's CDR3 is CASSKRKGYEQYF. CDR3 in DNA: TGTGCCAGCAGCAAACGGAAGGGCTACGAGCAGTACTTC.